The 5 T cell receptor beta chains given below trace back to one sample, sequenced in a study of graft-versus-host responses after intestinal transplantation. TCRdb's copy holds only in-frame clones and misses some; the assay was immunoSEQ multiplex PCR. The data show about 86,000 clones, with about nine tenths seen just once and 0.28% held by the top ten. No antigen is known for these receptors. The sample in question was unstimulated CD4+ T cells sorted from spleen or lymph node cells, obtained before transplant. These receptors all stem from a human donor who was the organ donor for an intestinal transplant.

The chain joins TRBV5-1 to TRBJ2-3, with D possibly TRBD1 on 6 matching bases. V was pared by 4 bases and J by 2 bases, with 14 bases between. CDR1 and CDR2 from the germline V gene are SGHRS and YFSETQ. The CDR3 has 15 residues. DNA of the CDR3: TGCGCCAGCAGCCCATACAGGGTCCCCACAGATACGCAGTATTTT. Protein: CASSPYRVPTDTQYF.

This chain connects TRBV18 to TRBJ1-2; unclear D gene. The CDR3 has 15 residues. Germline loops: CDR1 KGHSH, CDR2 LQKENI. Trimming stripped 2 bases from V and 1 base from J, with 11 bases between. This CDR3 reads CASSPTPEHNYGYTF. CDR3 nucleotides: TGTGCCAGCTCACCAACCCCTGAGCATAACTATGGCTACACCTTC.

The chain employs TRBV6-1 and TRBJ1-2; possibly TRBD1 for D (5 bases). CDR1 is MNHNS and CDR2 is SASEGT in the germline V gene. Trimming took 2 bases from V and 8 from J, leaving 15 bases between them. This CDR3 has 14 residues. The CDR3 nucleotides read TGTGCCAGCAGTGAACCGGCGGGAGGGGTCGGCTACACCTTC. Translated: CASSEPAGGVGYTF.

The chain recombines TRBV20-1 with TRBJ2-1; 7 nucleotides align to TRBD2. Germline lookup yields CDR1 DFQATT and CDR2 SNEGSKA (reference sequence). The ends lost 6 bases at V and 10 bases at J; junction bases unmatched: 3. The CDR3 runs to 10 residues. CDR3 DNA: TGCAGTGCGGCGGGAGACGAGCAGTTCTTC. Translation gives CSAAGDEQFF.

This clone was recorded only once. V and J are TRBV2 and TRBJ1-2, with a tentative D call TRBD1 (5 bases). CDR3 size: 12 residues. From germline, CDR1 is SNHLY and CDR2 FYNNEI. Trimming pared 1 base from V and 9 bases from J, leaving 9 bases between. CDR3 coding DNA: TGTGCCAGCAGTGAAGAAGGGGCGCGCTACACCTTC. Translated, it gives CASSEEGARYTF. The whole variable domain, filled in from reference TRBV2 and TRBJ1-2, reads EPEVTQTPSHQVTQMGQEVILRCVPISNHLYFYWYRQILGQKVEFLVSFYNNEISEKSEIFDDQFSVERPDGSNFTLKIRSTKLEDSAMYFCASSEEGARYTFGSGTRLTVV.